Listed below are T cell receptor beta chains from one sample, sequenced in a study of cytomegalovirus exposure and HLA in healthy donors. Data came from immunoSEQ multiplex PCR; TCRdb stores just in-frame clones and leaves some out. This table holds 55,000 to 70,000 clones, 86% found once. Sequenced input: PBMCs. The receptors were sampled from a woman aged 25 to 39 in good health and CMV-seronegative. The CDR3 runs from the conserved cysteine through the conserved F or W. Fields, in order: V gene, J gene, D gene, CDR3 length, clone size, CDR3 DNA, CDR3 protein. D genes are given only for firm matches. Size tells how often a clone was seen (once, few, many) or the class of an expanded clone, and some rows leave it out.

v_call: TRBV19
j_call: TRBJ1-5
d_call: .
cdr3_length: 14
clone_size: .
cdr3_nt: TGTGCCAGTTCCCCCGCGATGGGCAATCAGCCCCAGCATTTT
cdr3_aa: CASSPAMGNQPQHF

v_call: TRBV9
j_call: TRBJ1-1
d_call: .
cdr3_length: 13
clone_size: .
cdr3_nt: TGTGCCAGCAGCGCCCCTTGGGGCAGCGAAGCTTTCTTT
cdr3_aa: CASSAPWGSEAFF

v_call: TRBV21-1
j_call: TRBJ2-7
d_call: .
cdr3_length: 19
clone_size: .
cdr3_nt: TGTGCCAGCAGCAGGCCCCGGGACAGGGTAGCGAAGGTCCCCTACGAGCAGTACTTC
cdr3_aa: CASSRPRDRVAKVPYEQYF

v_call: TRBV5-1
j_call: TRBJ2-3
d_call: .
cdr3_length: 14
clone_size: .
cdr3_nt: TGCGCCAGCAGCGGCGGGACTTACACAGATACGCAGTATTTT
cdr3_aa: CASSGGTYTDTQYF

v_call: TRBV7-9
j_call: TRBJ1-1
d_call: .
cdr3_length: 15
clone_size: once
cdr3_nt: TGTGCCAGCAGCTTATTTAGGACTGCGAACACTGAAGCTTTCTTT
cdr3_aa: CASSLFRTANTEAFF

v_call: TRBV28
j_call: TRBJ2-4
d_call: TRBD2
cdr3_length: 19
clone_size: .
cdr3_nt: TGTGCCAGCAGTTTCCCCCGAACTAGCGGGAGTAAATCCAAAAACATTCAGTACTTC
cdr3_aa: CASSFPRTSGSKSKNIQYF

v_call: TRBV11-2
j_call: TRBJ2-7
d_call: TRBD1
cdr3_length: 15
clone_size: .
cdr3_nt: TGTGCCAGCAGCCAAGAAGGACAGGGACCCTACGAGCAGTACTTC
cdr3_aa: CASSQEGQGPYEQYF

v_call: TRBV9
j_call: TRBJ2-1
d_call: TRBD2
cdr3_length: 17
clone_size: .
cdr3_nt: TGTGCCAGCAGCATCACCACTAGCCCCATAGCGGGACGTGAGCAGTTCTTC
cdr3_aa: CASSITTSPIAGREQFF

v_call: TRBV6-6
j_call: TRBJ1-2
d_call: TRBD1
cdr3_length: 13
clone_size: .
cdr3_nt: TGTGCCAGCACCATGGGACAGGGCTATGGCTACACCTTC
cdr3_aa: CASTMGQGYGYTF

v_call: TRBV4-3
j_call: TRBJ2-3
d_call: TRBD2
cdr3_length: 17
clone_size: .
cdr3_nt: TGCGCCAGCAGCCAAGGTTTAGCGGGAGGGCCGGAAGATACGCAGTATTTT
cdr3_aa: CASSQGLAGGPEDTQYF

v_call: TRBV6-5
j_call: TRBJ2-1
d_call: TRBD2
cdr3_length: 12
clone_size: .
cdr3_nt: TGTGCCAGCAGTTCTATAGCGGGGGCACAGTTCTTC
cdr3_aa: CASSSIAGAQFF

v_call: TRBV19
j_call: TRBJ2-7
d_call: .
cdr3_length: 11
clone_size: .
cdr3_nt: TGTGCCAGTGGGAGAAGTTACGAGCAGTACTTC
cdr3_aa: CASGRSYEQYF

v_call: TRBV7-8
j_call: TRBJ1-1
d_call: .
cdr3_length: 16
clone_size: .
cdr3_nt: TGTGCCAGCAGCTTAGGGAATAGACACCTGAACACTGAAGCTTTCTTT
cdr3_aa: CASSLGNRHLNTEAFF

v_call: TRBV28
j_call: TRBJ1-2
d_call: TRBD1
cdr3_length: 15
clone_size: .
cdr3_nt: TGTGCCAGCAGTCTCCGGACAGGGGGTAAGGGTGGCTACCCCTTC
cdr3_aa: CASSLRTGGKGGYPF